The T cell receptor (beta chain) described here comes from a study of CD4 T cells in relation to SARS-CoV-2 and coronaviruses. About this clone: Its antigen is not identified.

Study-level results: No crossreactivity against non-spike viral proteins was tested here. The assay detects memory recall responses, not culture-primed primary responses.

V lost 8 bases to trimming and J lost 1 base; unmatched junction nucleotides: 9. Looked up from germline, CDR1 is MNHEY and CDR2 is SMNVEV (reference sequence). There are 15 residues in the CDR3. TCRdb keeps only in-frame clones here, not all; method: immunoSEQ multiplex PCR. Of some 45,000 clones in the sample, over 70% were seen once. Sequencing was done on a sample of naive CD4+ T cells from PBMCs, cultured in vitro. This sample's subset: naive CD4+ T cells isolated by negative enrichment. The chain recombines TRBV27 with TRBJ2-3; 7 bases are a match to TRBD1. The sequence came from an adult with COVID-19. CDR3 bases: TGTGCCAGCGGTTCTGACAGGGACCGCACAGATACGCAGTATTTT. It encodes CASGSDRDRTDTQYF.